The clone carrying this TCR beta chain was found once. This entry comes from a study of blood T cell repertoires in COVID-19. Study-wide context: The United States, Italy and Spain supplied acute and convalescent COVID-19 samples. T cells, B-cell-depleted T cells, or PBMCs supplied cDNA or gDNA.

In the source study's methods: Counts of nucleated cells, estimated from reference gene primer amplification, were obtained. Clones were read by immunoSEQ multiplex PCR, and TCRdb kept only the in-frame ones, dropping some. That table is the source of V, J and clone size, and D and trimming were worked out from the DNA. The table includes about 120,000 clones, 70% to 85% detected once. Trimming pared 8 bases from V and 6 bases from J, leaving 13 bases between. CDR3 length: 12 amino acids. Germline-derived CDR1 and CDR2 are SGHTA and FQGNSA. The chain combines TRBV7-2 with TRBJ1-1; the D gene is possibly TRBD1 (6 bases). The sequencing input was peripheral blood. The source of this sequence is a woman aged 65 to 85 with acute or convalescent COVID-19. CDR3 nucleotide sequence: TGTGCCAGCGGGGGCCTGGGGGCTGAAGCTTTCTTT. Protein: CASGGLGAEAFF.